Reported below is one TCR beta chain. Its cognate antigen is unknown. Samples underwent the assay at deep level. The sorted-subset replicate PCRs were given around 190 ng DNA, which is approximately 30,000 T cell genomes. Here immunoSEQ multiplex PCR was the method, and the copy in TCRdb shows in-frame clones only, minus some. The table has around 2,000,000 clones, about 92% seen once. The data stem from a study of shared clonotypes between healthy human individuals. Whole-study results and caveats: What naive subsets generally showed was a larger estimated richness than memory subsets showed.

In the naive CD8 group, cells lacked CD45RO and were positively selected for CCR7, so terminally differentiated effector memory CD45RA+ cells were left out. Adult Caucasians living in Nashville, Tennessee made up all of the donors. This receptor was taken from a young man in good health. Some clones in this sample may be carry-over from other donors' samples. Material for sequencing was naive CD8+ T cells from PBMCs.

The CDR3 DNA sequence: TGTGCCAGCAGCTCCGGACAGCAAGAGACCCAGTACTTC. Residues: CASSSGQQETQYF. This chain connects TRBV5-6 to TRBJ2-5, with D perhaps TRBD1 (6 bases). V lost 3 bases, J lost 2 bases, and 8 bases lay in between. CDR1 is SGHDT and CDR2 is YYEEEE in the germline V gene. The CDR3 extends over 13 amino acids.